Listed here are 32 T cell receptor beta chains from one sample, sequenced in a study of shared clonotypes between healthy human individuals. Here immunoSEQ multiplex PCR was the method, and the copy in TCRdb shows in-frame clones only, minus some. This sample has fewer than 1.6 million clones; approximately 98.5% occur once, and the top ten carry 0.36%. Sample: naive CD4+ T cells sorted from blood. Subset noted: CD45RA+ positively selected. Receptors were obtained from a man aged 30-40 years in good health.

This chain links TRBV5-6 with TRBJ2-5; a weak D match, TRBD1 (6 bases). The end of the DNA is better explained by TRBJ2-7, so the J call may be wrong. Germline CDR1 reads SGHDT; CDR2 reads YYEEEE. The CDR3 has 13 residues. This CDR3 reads CASSLGQVHEQYF. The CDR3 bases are TGTGCCAGCAGCTTGGGACAGGTCCACGAGCAGTACTTC.

The CDR3 sequence: CASGRVTGELFF. As DNA, the CDR3 is TGTGCCAGCGGAAGGGTCACCGGGGAGCTGTTTTTT. This chain uses TRBV5-6 with TRBJ2-2; D not certain. The V end was cut by 7 bases, the J end by 4 bases, with 8 bases between. From germline, CDR1 is SGHDT and CDR2 YYEEEE. CDR3 length: 12 amino acids.

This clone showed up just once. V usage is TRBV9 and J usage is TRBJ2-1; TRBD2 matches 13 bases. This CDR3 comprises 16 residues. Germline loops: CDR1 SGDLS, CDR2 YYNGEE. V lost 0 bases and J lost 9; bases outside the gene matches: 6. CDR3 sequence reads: CASSVGTSGSRFEQFF. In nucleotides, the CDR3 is TGTGCCAGCAGCGTAGGGACTAGCGGGAGTAGATTTGAGCAGTTCTTC.

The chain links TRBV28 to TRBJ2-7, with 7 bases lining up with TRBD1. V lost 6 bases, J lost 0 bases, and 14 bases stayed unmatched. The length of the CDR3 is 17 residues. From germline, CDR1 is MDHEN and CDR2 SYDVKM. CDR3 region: CASSLRPPGQSSYEQYF. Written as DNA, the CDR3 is TGTGCCAGCAGCCTAAGACCTCCGGGACAGAGCTCCTACGAGCAGTACTTC.

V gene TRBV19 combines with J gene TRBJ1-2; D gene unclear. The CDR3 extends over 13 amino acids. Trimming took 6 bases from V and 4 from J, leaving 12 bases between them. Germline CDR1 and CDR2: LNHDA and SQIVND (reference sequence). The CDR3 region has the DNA TGTGCCAGTAGCCCCGCACGGAGCTATGGCTACACCTTC. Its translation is CASSPARSYGYTF.

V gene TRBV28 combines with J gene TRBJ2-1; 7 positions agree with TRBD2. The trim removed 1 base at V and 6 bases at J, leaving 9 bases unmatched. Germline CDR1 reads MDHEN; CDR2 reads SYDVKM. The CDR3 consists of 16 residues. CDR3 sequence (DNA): TGTGCCAGCAGTTTATCTCGGGGGGATGGAGGCAATGAGCAGTTCTTC. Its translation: CASSLSRGDGGNEQFF.

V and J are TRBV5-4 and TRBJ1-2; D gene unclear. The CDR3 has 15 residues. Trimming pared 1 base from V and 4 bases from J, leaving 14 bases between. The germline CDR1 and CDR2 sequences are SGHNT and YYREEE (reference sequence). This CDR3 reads CASSLRPRAFYGYTF. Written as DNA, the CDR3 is TGTGCCAGCAGCTTGCGGCCAAGAGCTTTCTATGGCTACACCTTC.

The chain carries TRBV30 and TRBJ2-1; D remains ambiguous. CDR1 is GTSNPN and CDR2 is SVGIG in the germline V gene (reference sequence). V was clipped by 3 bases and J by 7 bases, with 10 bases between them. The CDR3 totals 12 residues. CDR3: CAWSGSRNEQFF. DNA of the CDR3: TGTGCCTGGAGCGGTAGCCGAAATGAGCAGTTCTTC.

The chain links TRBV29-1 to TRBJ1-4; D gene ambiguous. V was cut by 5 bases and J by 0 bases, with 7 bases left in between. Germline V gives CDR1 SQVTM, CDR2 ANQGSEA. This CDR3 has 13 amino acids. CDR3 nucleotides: TGCAGCGTTTCAGATTCAACTAATGAAAAACTGTTTTTT. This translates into CSVSDSTNEKLFF.

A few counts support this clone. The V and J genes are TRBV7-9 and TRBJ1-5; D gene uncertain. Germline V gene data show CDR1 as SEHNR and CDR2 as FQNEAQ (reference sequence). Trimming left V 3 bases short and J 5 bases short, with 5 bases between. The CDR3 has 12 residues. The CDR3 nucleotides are TGTGCCAGCAGCTTCGTCGATCAGCCCCAGCATTTT. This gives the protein CASSFVDQPQHF.

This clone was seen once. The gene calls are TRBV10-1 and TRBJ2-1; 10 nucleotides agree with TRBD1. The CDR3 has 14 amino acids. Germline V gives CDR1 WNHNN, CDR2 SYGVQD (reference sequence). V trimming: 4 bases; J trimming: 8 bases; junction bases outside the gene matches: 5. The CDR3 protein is CASSAGQGFHEQFF. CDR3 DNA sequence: TGCGCCAGCAGTGCGGGACAGGGGTTCCATGAGCAGTTCTTC.

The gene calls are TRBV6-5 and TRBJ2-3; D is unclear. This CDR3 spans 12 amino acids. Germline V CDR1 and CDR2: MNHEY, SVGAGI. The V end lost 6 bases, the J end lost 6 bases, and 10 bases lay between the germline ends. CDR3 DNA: TGTGCCAGCAGCCAAAGGGCGGATACGCAGTATTTT. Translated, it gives CASSQRADTQYF.

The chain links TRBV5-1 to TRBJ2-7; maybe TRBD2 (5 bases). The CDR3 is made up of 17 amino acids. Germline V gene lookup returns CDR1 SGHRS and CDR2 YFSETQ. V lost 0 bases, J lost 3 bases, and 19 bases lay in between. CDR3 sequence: CASSLGVIAYQVYEQYF. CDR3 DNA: TGCGCCAGCAGCTTGGGGGTGATAGCGTATCAGGTCTACGAGCAGTACTTC.

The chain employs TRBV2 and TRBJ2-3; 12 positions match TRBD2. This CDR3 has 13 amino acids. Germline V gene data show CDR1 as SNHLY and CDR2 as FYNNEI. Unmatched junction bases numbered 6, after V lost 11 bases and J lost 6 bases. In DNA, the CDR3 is TGTGCCGGAGGACTAGCGGGGTGGGATACGCAGTATTTT. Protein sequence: CAGGLAGWDTQYF.

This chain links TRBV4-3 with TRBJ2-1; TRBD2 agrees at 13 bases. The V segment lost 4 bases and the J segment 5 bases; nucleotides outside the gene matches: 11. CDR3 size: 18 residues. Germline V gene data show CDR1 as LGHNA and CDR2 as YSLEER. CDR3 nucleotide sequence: TGCGCCAGCAGCCGCCAACTAGCGGGAGGGGGAAACCACAATGAGCAGTTCTTC. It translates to CASSRQLAGGGNHNEQFF.

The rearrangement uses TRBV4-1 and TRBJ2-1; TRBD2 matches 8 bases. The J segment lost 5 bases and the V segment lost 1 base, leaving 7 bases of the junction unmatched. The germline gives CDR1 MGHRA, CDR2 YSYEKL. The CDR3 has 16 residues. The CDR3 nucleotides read TGCGCCAGCAGCCAAGTTCCGGGACTAGTAAACAATGAGCAGTTCTTC. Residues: CASSQVPGLVNNEQFF.

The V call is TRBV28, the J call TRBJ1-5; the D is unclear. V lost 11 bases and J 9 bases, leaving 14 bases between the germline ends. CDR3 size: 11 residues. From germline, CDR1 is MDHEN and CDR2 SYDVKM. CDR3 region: CAGGPMAPQHF. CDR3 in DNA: TGTGCCGGAGGACCCATGGCGCCCCAGCATTTT.

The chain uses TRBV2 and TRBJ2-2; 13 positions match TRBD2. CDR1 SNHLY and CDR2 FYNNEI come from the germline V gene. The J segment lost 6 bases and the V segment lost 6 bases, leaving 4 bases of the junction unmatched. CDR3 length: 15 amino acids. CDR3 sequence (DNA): TGTGCCAGCAGGAAACTAGCGGGAGGGTCCGGGGAGCTGTTTTTT. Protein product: CASRKLAGGSGELFF.

CDR3 bases: TGTGCCAGCCGGGGACATCGGGACACCGGGGAGCTGTTTTTT. Translating it yields CASRGHRDTGELFF. The rearrangement uses TRBV5-4 and TRBJ2-2, with TRBD1 as a possible D gene (6 bases). CDR1 and CDR2 from the germline V gene are SGHNT and YYREEE (reference sequence). The CDR3 totals 14 residues. Trimming took off 7 bases at V and 3 bases at J, with 13 bases between the two ends.

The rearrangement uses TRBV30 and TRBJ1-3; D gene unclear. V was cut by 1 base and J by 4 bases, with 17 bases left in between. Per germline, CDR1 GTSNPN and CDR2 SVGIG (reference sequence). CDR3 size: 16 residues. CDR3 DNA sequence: TGTGCCTGGAGTGGGGCAGGCCCGCCACTCGGAAACACCATATATTTT. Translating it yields CAWSGAGPPLGNTIYF.

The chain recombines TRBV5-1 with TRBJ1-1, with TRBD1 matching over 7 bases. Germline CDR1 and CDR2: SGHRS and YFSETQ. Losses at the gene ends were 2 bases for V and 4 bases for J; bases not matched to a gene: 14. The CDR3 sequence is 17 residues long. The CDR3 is CASSFGAGGPRGTEAFF. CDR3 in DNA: TGCGCCAGCAGCTTCGGGGCAGGGGGACCTCGTGGCACTGAAGCTTTCTTT.

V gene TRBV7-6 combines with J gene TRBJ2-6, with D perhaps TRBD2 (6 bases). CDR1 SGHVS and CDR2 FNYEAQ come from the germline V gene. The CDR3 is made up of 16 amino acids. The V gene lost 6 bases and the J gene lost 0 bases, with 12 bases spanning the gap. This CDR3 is CASSVAVSSGANVLTF. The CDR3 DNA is TGTGCCAGCAGTGTAGCGGTGAGCTCTGGGGCCAACGTCCTGACTTTC.

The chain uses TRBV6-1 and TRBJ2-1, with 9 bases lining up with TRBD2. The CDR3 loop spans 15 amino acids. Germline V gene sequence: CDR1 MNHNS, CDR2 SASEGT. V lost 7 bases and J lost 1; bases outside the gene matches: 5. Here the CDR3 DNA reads TGTGCCAGCACTAGACTAGCGGAGTCCTACAATGAGCAGTTCTTC. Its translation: CASTRLAESYNEQFF.

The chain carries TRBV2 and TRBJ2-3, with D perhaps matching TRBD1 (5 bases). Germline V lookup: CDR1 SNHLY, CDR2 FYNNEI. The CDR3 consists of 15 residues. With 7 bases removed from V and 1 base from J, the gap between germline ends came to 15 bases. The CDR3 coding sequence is TGTGCCAGCACTCAAGACGCGACAGGCACAGATACGCAGTATTTT. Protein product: CASTQDATGTDTQYF. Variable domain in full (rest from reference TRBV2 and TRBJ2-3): EPEVTQTPSHQVTQMGQEVILRCVPISNHLYFYWYRQILGQKVEFLVSFYNNEISEKSEIFDDQFSVERPDGSNFTLKIRSTKLEDSAMYFCASTQDATGTDTQYFGPGTRLTVL.

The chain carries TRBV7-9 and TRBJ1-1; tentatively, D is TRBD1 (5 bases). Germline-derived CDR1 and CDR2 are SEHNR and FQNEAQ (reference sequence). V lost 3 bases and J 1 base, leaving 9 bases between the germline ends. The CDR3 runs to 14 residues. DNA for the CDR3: TGTGCCAGCAGCTTGGGGACGGCGAACACTGAAGCTTTCTTT. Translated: CASSLGTANTEAFF. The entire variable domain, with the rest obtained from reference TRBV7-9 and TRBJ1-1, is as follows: DTGVSQNPRHKITKRGQNVTFRCDPISEHNRLYWYRQTLGQGPEFLTYFQNEAQLEKSRLLSDRFSAERPKGSFSTLEIQRTEQGDSAMYLCASSLGTANTEAFFGQGTRLTVV.

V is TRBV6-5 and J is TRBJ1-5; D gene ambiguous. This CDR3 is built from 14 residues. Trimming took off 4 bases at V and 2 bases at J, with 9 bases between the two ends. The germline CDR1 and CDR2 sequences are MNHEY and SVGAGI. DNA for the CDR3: TGTGCCAGCAGTTCCCCCTCCGGCAATCAGCCCCAGCATTTT. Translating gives CASSSPSGNQPQHF.

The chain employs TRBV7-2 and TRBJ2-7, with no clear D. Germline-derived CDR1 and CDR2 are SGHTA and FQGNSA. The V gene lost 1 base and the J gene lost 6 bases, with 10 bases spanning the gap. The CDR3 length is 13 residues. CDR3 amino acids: CASSLELRAEQYF. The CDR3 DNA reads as TGTGCCAGCAGCTTAGAGCTTAGGGCCGAGCAGTACTTC. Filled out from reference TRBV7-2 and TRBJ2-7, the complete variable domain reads GAGVSQSPSNKVTEKGKDVELRCDPISGHTALYWYRQSLGQGLEFLIYFQGNSAPDKSGLPSDRFSAERTGGSVSTLTIQRTQQEDSAVYLCASSLELRAEQYFGPGTRLTVT.

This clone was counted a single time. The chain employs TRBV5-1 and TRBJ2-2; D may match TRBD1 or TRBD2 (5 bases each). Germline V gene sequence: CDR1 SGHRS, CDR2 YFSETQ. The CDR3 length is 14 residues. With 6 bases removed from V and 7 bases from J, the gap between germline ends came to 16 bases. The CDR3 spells CASTKGEGHGELFF. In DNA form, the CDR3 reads TGCGCCAGCACGAAAGGAGAGGGGCACGGGGAGCTGTTTTTT.

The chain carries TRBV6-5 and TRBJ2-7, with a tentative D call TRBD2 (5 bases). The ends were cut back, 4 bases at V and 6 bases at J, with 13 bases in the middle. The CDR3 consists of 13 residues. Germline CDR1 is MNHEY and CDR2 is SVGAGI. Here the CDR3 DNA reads TGTGCCAGCAGTTCCTACGGTGGGAGCGAGCAGTACTTC. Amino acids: CASSSYGGSEQYF.

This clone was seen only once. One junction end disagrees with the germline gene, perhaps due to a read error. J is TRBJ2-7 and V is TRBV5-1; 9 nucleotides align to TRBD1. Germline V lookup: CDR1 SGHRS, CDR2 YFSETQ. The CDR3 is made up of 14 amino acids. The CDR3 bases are TGCGCCAGCAGCTTAGGACAGGGGAGCTACGCGCAGTACTTC. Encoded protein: CASSLGQGSYAQYF.

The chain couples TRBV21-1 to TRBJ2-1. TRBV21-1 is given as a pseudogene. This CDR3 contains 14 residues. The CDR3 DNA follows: TGTGCCAGCAGCACTTTGGGACGTTCCTATGAGCAGTTCTTC. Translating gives CASSTLGRSYEQFF.

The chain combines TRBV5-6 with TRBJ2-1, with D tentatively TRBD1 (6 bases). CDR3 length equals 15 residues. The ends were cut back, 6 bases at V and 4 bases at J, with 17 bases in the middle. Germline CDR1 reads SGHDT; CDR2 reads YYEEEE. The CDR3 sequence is CASILGPGEYNEQFF. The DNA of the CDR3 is TGTGCCAGCATCCTGGGGCCAGGGGAATACAATGAGCAGTTCTTC. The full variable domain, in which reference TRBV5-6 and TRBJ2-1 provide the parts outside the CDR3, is DAGVTQSPTHLIKTRGQQVTLRCSPKSGHDTVSWYQQALGQGPQFIFQYYEEEERQRGNFPDRFSGHQFPNYSSELNVNALLLGDSALYLCASILGPGEYNEQFFGPGTRLTVL.